This T cell receptor beta chain was captured by sequencing in a study of PD-1 blockade in classical Hodgkin lymphoma (TCRdb year 2020). About the study as a whole: Nivolumab dosing was 3 mg/kg intravenously every 2 weeks, continuing until either disease progression or unacceptable toxicity. A peripheral blood immune signature of response to PD-1 blockade in classical Hodgkin lymphoma was defined using TCR beta sequencing and CyTOF. What the research found in general, with its limitations: CD4+ but not CD8+ TCR diversity rose significantly by C4D1 (p=0.0027 vs p=0.16), most apparent in complete responders (p=0.02). The study was restricted to a single clinical trial cohort, and the causes of repertoire differences, possibly disease activity or prior therapy, were left undefined. Baseline TCR diversity was reported to be lower in newly diagnosed patients than in healthy donors, and even lower in relapsed/refractory patients. Baseline diversity similar to that of newly diagnosed patients was observed in trial patients achieving complete response, whereas significantly lower diversity was observed in partial responders and progressors. Diversity was lower in patients who began nivolumab less than 1 year after ASCT, so these patients were left out of later analyses to avoid confounding by immune reconstitution.

The Qiagen DNeasy kit was used to extract genomic DNA both from unsorted PBMCs and from the negatively selected CD4+ and CD8+ fractions. TCR beta CDR3 regions were amplified by immunoSEQ multiplex PCR using primers annealing to V and J segments. A synthetic immune receptor repertoire was used to minimize amplification bias, and remaining bias was computationally removed after sequencing. In the paper's pipeline: Custom Python scripts were used to quantify repertoire diversity as the Shannon entropy index. Unsorted, CD4+ and CD8+ repertoires were analyzed separately, except in combined analyses where CD4+ and CD8+ sequences were merged in silico. Clonal expansion was defined as a frequency increase of at least 2-fold after treatment compared with C1D1, and clones undetected at baseline were assigned a pseudocount of 0.5. Clones with 0 or 1 copy at C1D1 were classified as singleton clones, and clones with 2 or more copies were classified as non-singleton clones. Clones expanded in unsorted samples were annotated as CD4+, CD8+ or unknown by matching protein sequences in sorted samples from the same patient. Diversity changes from C1D1 to C4D1 were tested in paired samples using Wilcoxon tests. TCRdb re-hosts the immuneACCESS table, in-frame sequences only. Its copies lack some clones; in the studies checked, an unresolved V gene accounts for under half of them, and the cause for the rest is not known. D and trimming were read from the DNA, whereas the V and J calls and clone size are those reported in that table. This sample lists 25,000 to 35,000 clones; roughly 86% were detected once. The top ten constitute approximately 0.43% of the sample.

Counted from cysteine to phenylalanine, this CDR3 has 15 amino acids. Of the read, only the CDR3 DNA is kept; its 45 bases are in frame from base 1. Based on the germline V gene, the CDR1 and CDR2 sequences are MNHEY and SVGAGI. Relative to germline, V is 0 bases shorter and J is 2 bases shorter, with 8 bases between their ends. On this clone itself: Its antigen is currently not known. No quality values exist for individual bases; no much larger clone is one base distant.

This specimen's time point label, interpreted: cycle 4 day 1 (C4D1), after five to seven weeks of nivolumab. Relapse after autologous stem cell transplantation had occurred in all trial patients, and cohorts A, B and C were distinguished by prior brentuximab vedotin exposure. Using a Miltenyi CD4+ T cell isolation kit, CD4+ T cells were purified from thawed PBMCs through magnetic negative selection. A total of approximately 51 patients with relapsed/refractory classical Hodgkin lymphoma made up the trial cohort, and each patient's best overall response was complete response, partial response or progressive disease. Trial patients were treated with single-agent nivolumab in the multi-cohort phase II CheckMate 205 trial. An independent review committee assessed best overall response by applying the 2007 International Working Group response criteria. Trial PBMCs were obtained immediately prior to nivolumab initiation (C1D1) and on therapy at cycle 2 day 1 and cycle 4 day 1. Peripheral blood was collected in 8 mL Vacutainer Cell Preparation Tubes, from which PBMCs were isolated by centrifugation and then cryopreserved. Purified CD4+ and CD8+ fractions were prepared only for cases where an additional PBMC sample was available. On LS columns in a quadroMACS separator, the magnetically labelled cells were depleted, and the flow-through was collected as the purified fraction.

This receptor was identified in a human donor with classical Hodgkin lymphoma. The receptor chain draws on TRBV6-5 and TRBJ2-1; the D gene lacks a confident call. Sequencing used CD4+ T cells from blood, obtained before the fourth cycle of nivolumab. The CDR3: CASSYSRRPYNEQFF. The sequence in DNA is TGTGCCAGCAGTTACTCGAGAAGGCCCTACAATGAGCAGTTCTTC.